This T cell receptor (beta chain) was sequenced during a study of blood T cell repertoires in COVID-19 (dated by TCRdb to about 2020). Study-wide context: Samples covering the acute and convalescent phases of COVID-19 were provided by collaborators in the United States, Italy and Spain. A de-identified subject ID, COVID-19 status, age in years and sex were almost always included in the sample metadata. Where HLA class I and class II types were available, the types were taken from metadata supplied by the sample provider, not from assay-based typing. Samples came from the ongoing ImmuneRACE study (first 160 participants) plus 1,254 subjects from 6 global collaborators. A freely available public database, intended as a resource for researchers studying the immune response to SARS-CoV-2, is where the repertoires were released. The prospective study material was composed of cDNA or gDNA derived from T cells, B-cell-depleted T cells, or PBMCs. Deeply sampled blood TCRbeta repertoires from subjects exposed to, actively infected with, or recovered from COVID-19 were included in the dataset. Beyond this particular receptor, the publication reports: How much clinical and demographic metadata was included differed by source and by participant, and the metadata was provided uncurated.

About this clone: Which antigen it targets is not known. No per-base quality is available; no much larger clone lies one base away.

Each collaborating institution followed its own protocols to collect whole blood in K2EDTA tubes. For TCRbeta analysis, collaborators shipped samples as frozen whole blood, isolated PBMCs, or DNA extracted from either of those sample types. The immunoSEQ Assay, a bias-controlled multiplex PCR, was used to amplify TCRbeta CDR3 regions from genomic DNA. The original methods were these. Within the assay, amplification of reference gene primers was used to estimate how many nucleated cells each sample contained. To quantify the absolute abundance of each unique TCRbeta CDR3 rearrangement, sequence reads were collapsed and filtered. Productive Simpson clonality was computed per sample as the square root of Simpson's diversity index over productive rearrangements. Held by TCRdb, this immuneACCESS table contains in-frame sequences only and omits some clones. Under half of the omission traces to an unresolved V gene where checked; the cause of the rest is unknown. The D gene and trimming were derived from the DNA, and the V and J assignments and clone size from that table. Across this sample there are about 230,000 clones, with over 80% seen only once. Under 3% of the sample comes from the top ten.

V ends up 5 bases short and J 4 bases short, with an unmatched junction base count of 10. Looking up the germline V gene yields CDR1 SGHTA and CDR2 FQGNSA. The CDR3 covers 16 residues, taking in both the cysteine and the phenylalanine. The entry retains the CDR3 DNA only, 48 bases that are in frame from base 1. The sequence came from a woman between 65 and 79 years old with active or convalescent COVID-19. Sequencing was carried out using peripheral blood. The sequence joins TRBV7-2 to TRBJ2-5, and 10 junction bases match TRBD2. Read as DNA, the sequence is TGTGCCAGCAGCATTACTAGCGGGGCGGGCGGAGAGACCCAGTACTTC. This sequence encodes CASSITSGAGGETQYF.